Here is one TCR beta chain with its context. This sample is part of a study of blood T cell repertoires in COVID-19. Study background: Samples taken during acute and convalescent COVID-19 were collected in the United States, Italy and Spain. PBMCs, B-cell-depleted T cells, or T cells provided the cDNA or gDNA that made up the material.

Participants had their cohort set by participant-reported clinical history. Method: immunoSEQ multiplex PCR; TCRdb's copy keeps in-frame clones and lacks some. This sample carries around 250,000 clones, 80% to 90% of them seen once, and the ten largest clones take 3% to 3.5%. In germline, CDR1 is KGHDR, CDR2 SFDVKD. The trim removed 3 bases at V and 4 bases at J, leaving 6 bases unmatched. This CDR3 has 16 residues. The V and J genes are TRBV24-1 and TRBJ2-1; 9 bases fit TRBD1. Sequencing input: PBMCs or T cells enriched from blood (not recorded which). The clonotype comes from a woman aged 40 to 50 who had been exposed to COVID-19. The CDR3: CATSDTGGQGYNEQFF. The CDR3 DNA follows: TGTGCCACCAGTGATACCGGGGGACAGGGTTACAATGAGCAGTTCTTC.